Here is one T cell receptor (beta chain) with its context. As yet, its antigen is unknown. Libraries of TCR beta came from quantitative 5'-RACE with molecular barcodes. TCRdb called the 5' RACE reads again in MiXCR, with one record for every CDR3 protein. The sample has approximately 150,000 distinct CDR3 sequences; roughly 34% are singletons. The data were obtained in a study of CD8 T cells in ankylosing spondylitis. Study observations and caveats: Matched ankylosing spondylitis synovial fluid reportedly showed significant enrichment of disease-linked clones. Some of the motif variants had earlier been found in reactive arthritis patients' fluid and blood. Typical of ankylosing spondylitis blood, it appeared, was a TCR beta motif of roughly eight highly homologous variants.

Trimming left V 5 bases short and J 0 bases short, with 5 bases between. The germline CDR1 and CDR2 sequences are DFQATT and SNEGSKA (reference sequence). The CDR3 extends over 12 amino acids. The receptor was derived from a male donor with ankylosing spondylitis. The sample consisted of synovial fluid, either unsorted or a sorted T cell fraction (not recorded which). The chain couples TRBV20-1 to TRBJ1-3; no reliable D call. DNA for the CDR3: TGCAGTGCTGTAAACTCTGGAAACACCATATATTTT. Translation gives CSAVNSGNTIYF.